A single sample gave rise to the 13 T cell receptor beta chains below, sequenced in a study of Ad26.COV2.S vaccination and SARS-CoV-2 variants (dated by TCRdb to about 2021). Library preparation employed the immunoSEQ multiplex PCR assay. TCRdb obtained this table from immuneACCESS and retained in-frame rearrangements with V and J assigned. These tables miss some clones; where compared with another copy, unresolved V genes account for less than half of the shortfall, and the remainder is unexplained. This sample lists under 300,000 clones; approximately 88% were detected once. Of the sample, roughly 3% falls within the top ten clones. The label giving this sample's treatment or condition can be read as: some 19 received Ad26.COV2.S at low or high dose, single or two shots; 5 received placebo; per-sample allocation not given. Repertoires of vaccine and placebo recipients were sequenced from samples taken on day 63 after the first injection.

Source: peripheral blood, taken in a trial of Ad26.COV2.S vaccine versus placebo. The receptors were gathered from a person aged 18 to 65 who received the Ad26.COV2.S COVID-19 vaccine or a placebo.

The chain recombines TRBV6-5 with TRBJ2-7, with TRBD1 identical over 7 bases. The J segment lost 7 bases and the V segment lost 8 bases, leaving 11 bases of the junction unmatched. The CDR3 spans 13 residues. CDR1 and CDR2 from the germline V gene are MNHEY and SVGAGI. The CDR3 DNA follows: TGTGCCAGCGCCGGGACAGCCCAATGGGAGCAGTACTTC. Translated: CASAGTAQWEQYF.

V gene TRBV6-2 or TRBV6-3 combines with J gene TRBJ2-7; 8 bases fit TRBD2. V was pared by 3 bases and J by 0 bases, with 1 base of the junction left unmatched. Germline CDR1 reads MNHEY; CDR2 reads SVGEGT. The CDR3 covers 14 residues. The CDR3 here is CASSYSGASYEQYV. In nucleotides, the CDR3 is TGTGCCAGCAGTTATAGCGGGGCCTCCTACGAGCAGTACGTC.

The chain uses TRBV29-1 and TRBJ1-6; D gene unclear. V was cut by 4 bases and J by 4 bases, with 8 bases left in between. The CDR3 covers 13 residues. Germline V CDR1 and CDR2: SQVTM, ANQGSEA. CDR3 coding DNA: TGCAGCGTTGGTAGCTCTTATAATTCACCCCTCCACTTT. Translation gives CSVGSSYNSPLHF.

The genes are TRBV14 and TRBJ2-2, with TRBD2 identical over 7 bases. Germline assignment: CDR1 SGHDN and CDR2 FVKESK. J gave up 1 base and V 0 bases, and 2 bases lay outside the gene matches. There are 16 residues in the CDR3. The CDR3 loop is CASSQDAGVNTGELFF. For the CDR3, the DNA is TGTGCCAGCAGCCAAGACGCGGGAGTGAACACCGGGGAGCTGTTTTTT. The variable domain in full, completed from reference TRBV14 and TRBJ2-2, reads EAGVTQFPSHSVIEKGQTVTLRCDPISGHDNLYWYRRVMGKEIKFLLHFVKESKQDESGMPNNRFLAERTGGTYSTLKVQPAELEDSGVYFCASSQDAGVNTGELFFGEGSRLTVL.

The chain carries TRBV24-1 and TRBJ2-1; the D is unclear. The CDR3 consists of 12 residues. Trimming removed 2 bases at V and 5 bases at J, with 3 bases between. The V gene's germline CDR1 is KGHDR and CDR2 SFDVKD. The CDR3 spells CATSDSDNEQFF. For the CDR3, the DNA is TGTGCCACCAGTGATTCTGACAATGAGCAGTTCTTC.

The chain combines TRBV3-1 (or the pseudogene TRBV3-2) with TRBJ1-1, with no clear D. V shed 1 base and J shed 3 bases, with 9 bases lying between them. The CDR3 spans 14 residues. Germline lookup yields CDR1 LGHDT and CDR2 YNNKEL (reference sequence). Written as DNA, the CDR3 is TGTGCCAGCAGCCAAGGGATGGGGTACACTGAAGCTTTCTTT. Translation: CASSQGMGYTEAFF.

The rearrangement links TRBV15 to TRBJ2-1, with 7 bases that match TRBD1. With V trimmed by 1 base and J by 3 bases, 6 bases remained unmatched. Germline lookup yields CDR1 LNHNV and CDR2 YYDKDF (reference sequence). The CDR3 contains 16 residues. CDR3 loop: CATSRAQAGGYNEQFF. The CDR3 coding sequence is TGTGCCACCAGCAGAGCTCAGGCAGGGGGCTACAATGAGCAGTTCTTC. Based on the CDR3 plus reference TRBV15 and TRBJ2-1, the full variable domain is DAMVIQNPRYQVTQFGKPVTLSCSQTLNHNVMYWYQQKSSQAPKLLFHYYDKDFNNEADTPDNFQSRRPNTSFCFLDIRSPGLGDTAMYLCATSRAQAGGYNEQFFGPGTRLTVL.

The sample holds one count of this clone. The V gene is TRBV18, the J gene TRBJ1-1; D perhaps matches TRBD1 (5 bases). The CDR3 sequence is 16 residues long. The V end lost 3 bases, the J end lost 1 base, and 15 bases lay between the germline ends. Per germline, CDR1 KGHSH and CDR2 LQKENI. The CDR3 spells CASSPLIIQGNTEAFF. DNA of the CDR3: TGTGCCAGCTCACCCCTGATCATCCAGGGGAACACTGAAGCTTTCTTT.

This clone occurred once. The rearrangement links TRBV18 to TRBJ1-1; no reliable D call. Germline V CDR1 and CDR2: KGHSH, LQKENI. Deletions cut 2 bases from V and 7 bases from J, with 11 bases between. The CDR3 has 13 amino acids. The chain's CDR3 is CASSPKQQSEAFF. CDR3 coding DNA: TGTGCCAGCTCACCAAAACAGCAAAGTGAAGCTTTCTTT.

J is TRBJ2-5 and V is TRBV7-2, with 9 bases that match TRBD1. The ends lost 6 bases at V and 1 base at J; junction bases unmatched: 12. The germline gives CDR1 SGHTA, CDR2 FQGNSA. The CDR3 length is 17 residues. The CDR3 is CASRGQGTLLPQETQYF. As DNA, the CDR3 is TGTGCCAGCAGAGGACAGGGGACCCTATTACCCCAAGAGACCCAGTACTTC.

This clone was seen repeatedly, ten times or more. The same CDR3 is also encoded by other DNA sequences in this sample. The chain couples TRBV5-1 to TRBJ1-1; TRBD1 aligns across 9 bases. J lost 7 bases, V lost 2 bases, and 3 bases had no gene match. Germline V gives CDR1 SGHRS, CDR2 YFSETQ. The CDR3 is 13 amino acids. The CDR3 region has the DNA TGCGCCAGCAGCTTACAGGGGGCCCGTGAAGCTTTCTTT. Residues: CASSLQGAREAFF.

CDR3 sequence reads: CASSEGWLAGGEQYV. CDR3 sequence (DNA): TGTGCCAGCAGTGAAGGATGGCTAGCGGGAGGGGAGCAGTACGTC. The rearrangement links TRBV6-1 to TRBJ2-7; 12 bases match TRBD2. The germline CDR1 and CDR2 sequences are MNHNS and SASEGT. The V and J ends lost 1 base and 7 bases, in that order; junction bases with no gene match: 5. This CDR3 comprises 15 residues.

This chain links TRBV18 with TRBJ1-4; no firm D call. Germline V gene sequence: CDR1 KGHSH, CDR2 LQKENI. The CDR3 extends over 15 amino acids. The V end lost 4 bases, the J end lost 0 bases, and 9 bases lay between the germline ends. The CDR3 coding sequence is TGTGCCAGCTCACTCCAAGGTGCAACTAATGAAAAACTGTTTTTT. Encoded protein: CASSLQGATNEKLFF. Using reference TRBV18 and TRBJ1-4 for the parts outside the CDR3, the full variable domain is NAGVMQNPRHLVRRRGQEARLRCSPMKGHSHVYWYRQLPEEGLKFMVYLQKENIIDESGMPKERFSAEFPKEGPSILRIQQVVRGDSAAYFCASSLQGATNEKLFFGSGTQLSVL.